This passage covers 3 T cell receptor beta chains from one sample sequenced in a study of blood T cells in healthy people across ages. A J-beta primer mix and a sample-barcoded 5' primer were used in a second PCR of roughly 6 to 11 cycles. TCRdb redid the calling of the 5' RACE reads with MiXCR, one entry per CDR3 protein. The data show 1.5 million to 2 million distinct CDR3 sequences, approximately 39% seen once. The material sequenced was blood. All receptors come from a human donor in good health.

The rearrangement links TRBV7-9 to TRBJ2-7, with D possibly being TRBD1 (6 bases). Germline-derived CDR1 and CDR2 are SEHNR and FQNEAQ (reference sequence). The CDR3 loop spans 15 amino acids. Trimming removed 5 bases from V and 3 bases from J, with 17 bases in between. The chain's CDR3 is CASSTDPGHDYEQYF. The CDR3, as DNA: TGTGCCAGCAGCACGGACCCGGGACACGACTACGAGCAGTACTTC.

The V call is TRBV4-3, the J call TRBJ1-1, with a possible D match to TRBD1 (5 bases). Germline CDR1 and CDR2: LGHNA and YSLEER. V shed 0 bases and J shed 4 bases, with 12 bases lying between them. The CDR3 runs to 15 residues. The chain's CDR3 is CASSQEGVLGTEAFF. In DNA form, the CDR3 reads TGCGCCAGCAGCCAAGAAGGGGTCCTTGGCACTGAAGCTTTCTTT.

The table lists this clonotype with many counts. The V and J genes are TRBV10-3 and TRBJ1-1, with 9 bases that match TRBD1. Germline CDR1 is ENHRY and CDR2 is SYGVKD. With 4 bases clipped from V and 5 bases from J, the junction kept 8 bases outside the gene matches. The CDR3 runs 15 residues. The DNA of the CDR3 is TGTGCCATCAGTGCGCCCGGGACAGGGAGAACTGAAGCTTTCTTT. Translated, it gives CAISAPGTGRTEAFF.